This TCR beta chain was captured by sequencing in a study of cytomegalovirus exposure and HLA in healthy donors. Study-wide results and limits: When the data were analyzed later, several of the most significant clusters appeared to be linked to common viral pathogens.

The table lists this clone with a few counts. The antigen is unknown. The junction shows a germline mismatch at one end, possibly a read error. Use of 60 Vbeta and 13 Jbeta primers characterized the PCR. Here immunoSEQ multiplex PCR was the method, and the copy in TCRdb shows in-frame clones only, minus some. The repertoire holds roughly 120,000 clones, with roughly 74% as singletons. CDR3 length equals 14 residues. The germline V gene has CDR1 SEHNR and CDR2 FQNEAQ (reference sequence). The chain combines TRBV7-9 with TRBJ1-2; D unclear. The TCR sequence derives from a woman in her fifties or sixties in good health and CMV-seropositive. The sequencing sample was made of PBMCs. The CDR3 coding sequence is TGTTCCAGCAGCTTGATGACAATTACGAAGGGCTACACCTTC. Translated: CSSSLMTITKGYTF.